This T cell receptor beta chain comes out of a study of blood T cell repertoires in COVID-19. Looking at the study overall: The samples span acute and convalescent COVID-19 from the United States, Italy and Spain. T cells, B-cell-depleted T cells, or PBMCs provided the cDNA or gDNA that served as material.

Germline assignment: CDR1 LGHDT and CDR2 YNNKEL (reference sequence). V was pared by 1 base and J by 3 bases, with 4 bases of the junction left unmatched. The CDR3 runs 16 residues. Original methodology: Reference gene primer amplification in the assay estimated nucleated cell counts. Here immunoSEQ multiplex PCR was the method, and the copy in TCRdb shows in-frame clones only, minus some. V and J calls plus clone size are reproduced from that table; the DNA served to infer D and trimming. The data contain approximately 130,000 clones, approximately 82% of them singletons. The receptor was derived from a man of 80 years or more with active or convalescent COVID-19. The J gene is TRBJ2-7, the V gene TRBV3-1 (or the pseudogene TRBV3-2); the match to TRBD2 covers 12 bases. Sequences were obtained from peripheral blood. CDR3 coding DNA: TGTGCCAGCAGCCAAGTACTAGCGGGGGGTTACTACGAGCAGTACTTC. Its protein is CASSQVLAGGYYEQYF.